This TCR beta chain was captured in a study of blood T cell repertoires in COVID-19. Looking at the study overall: From the United States, Italy and Spain came samples of acute and convalescent COVID-19.

The Seattle patients, enrolled during active infection, were followed longitudinally. This clone was seen a handful of times. CDR3 size: 13 residues. Trimming cost V 0 bases and J 3 bases, with 6 bases left between them. Germline CDR1 reads LGHDT; CDR2 reads YNNKEL (reference sequence). Authors' data handling: Scientists estimated how many nucleated cells there were by amplifying reference gene primers. Repertoires were generated with immunoSEQ multiplex PCR, while TCRdb's copy carries only in-frame clones and drops some. Clonal size and the V and J genes are those of that table, whereas D and trimming came from the DNA. This table has roughly 280,000 clones, 88% appearing once.

V and J are TRBV3-1 (or the pseudogene TRBV3-2) and TRBJ2-7, with TRBD2 as a possible D gene (6 bases). Specimen: peripheral blood. This sequence was found in a young woman with COVID-19, enrolled during active disease. The CDR3 reads CASSQEGGYEQYF. In DNA form, the CDR3 reads TGTGCCAGCAGCCAAGAGGGGGGCTACGAGCAGTACTTC.